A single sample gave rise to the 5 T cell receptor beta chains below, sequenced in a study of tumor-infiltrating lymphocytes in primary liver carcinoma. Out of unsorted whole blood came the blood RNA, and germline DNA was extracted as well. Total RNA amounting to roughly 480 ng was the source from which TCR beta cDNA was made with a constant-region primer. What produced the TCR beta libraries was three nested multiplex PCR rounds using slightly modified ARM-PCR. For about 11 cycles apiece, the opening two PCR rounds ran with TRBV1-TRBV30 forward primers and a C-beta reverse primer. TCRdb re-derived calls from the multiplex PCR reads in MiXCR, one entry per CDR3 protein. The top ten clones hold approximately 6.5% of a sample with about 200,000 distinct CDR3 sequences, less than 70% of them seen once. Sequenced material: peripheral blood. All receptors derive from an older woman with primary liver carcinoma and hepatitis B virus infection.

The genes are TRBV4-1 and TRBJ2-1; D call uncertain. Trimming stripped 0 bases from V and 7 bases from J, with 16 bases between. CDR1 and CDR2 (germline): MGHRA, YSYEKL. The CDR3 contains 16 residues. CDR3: CASSQEGRRANNEQFF. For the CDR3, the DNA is TGCGCCAGCAGCCAAGAAGGTAGACGGGCGAATAATGAGCAGTTCTTC.

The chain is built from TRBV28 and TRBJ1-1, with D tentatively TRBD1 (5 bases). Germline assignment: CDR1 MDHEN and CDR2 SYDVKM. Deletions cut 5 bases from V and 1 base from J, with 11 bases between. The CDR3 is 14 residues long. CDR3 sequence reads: CASSPRGGNTEAFF. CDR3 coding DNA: TGTGCCAGCAGTCCCCGGGGGGGGAACACTGAAGCTTTCTTT.

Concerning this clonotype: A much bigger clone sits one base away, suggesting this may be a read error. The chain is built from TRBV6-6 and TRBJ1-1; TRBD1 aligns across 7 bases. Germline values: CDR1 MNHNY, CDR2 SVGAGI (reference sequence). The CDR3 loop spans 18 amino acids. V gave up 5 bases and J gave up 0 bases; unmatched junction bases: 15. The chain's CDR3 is CASSDPQGPSRLNTEAFF. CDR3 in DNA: TGTGCCAGCAGTGACCCACAGGGGCCGAGCCGACTGAACACTGAAGCTTTCTTT.

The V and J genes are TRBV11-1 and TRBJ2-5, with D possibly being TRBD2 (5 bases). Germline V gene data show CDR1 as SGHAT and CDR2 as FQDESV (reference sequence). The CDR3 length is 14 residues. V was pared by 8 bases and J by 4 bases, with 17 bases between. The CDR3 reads CASLALTSGETQYF. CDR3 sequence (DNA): TGTGCCAGCTTAGCGCTAACGAGTGGAGAGACCCAGTACTTC.

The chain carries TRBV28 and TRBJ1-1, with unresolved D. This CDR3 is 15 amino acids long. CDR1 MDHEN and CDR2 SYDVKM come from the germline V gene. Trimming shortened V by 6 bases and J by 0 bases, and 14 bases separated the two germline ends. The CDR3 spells CASSRVRRMNTEAFF. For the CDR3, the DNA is TGTGCCAGCAGCCGTGTACGGAGGATGAACACTGAAGCTTTCTTT.